This TCR beta chain originates from a study of post-analysis software for immune sequencing data. Study overall: Relapsing-remitting, secondary progressive and progressive-relapsing multiple sclerosis were all included among the disease courses. Study-wide results and limits: Five or six TRBV segments (TRBV5-6, TRBV5-1 and TRBV20-1 among them) occurred more frequently in patients than in controls. Controls had significantly higher normalized Chao1 diversity than multiple sclerosis patients.

The TCR beta cDNA libraries contained unique molecular identifiers. A few hundred thousand cDNA molecules came from roughly 0.93 to 9.6 million T cells. MiXCR was run by TCRdb on the PCR reads, yielding one entry per CDR3 protein. The sample contains 450,000 to 700,000 distinct CDR3 sequences, roughly 46% of which appear only once. Comment on this clonotype: The antigen is not known.

Germline V lookup: CDR1 MGHRA, CDR2 YSYEKL. V lost 2 bases to trimming and J lost 3 bases; unmatched junction nucleotides: 3. This CDR3 has 15 residues. Material for sequencing was blood. The sequence was collected from a girl aged 10 to 17 with multiple sclerosis. This sequence joins TRBV4-1 and TRBJ2-1, with TRBD2 matching 8 bases. The CDR3 reads CASSQTSGYYNEQFF. The CDR3 region has the DNA TGCGCCAGCAGCCAAACTAGCGGATACTACAATGAGCAGTTCTTC.